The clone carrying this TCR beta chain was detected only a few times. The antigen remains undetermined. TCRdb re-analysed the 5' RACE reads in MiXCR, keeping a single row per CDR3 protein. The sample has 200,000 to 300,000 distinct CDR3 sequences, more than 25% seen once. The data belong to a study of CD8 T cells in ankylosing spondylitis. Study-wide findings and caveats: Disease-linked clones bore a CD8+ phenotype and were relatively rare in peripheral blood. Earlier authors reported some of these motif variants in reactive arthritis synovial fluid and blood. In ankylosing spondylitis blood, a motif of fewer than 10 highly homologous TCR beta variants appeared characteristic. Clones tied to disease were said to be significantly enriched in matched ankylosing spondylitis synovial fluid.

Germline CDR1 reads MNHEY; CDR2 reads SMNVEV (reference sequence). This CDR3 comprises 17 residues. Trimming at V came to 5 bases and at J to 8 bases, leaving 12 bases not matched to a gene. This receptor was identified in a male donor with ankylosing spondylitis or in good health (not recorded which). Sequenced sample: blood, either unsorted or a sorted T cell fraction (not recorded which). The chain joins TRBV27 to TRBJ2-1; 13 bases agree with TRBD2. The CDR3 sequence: CASSTKGLAGVFDEQFF. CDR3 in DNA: TGTGCCAGCAGTACAAAAGGACTAGCGGGGGTATTTGATGAGCAGTTCTTC.